The entry below gives a single TCR beta chain sequence along with its context. Its antigen is undetermined. CDR3 length equals 13 residues. Germline V CDR1 and CDR2: LNHDA, SQIVND (reference sequence). The V and J ends lost 3 bases and 2 bases respectively, with 7 bases between them. The source of the sample is a study of cytomegalovirus exposure and HLA in healthy donors. General study points: Researchers reportedly found TCR beta sequences accurately predicted most subjects' HLA-A and HLA-B alleles. Sequencing depth roughly uniform across donors was assumed in presence/absence analyses.

The PCR contained 60 Vbeta and 13 Jbeta primers. Clones were sequenced by immunoSEQ multiplex PCR, and TCRdb holds only the in-frame ones, with some missing. The sample consists of roughly 230,000 clones, about 85% of them appearing once. The TCR originated in a girl aged 2 to 10 in good health and CMV-seronegative. The chain employs TRBV19 and TRBJ2-5, with D hard to call. The sequencing sample was made of PBMCs. CDR3 sequence: CASSIVLQETQYF. Written as DNA, the CDR3 is TGTGCCAGTAGTATCGTCTTACAAGAGACCCAGTACTTC.